This T cell receptor (beta chain) was sequenced for a study of blood T cell repertoires in COVID-19. Study information: T cells, B-cell-depleted T cells, or PBMCs supplied cDNA or gDNA.

Study processing details: Scientists estimated how many nucleated cells there were by amplifying reference gene primers. This table comes from immunoSEQ multiplex PCR, and its TCRdb copy is limited to in-frame clones, with some not included. D and trimming were read from the DNA, whereas the V and J calls and clone size are those reported in that table. The sample has hundreds of thousands of clones; roughly 76% are singletons. The CDR3 length is 16 residues. The V gene end was trimmed by 3 bases and the J gene end by 3 bases; junction bases not matched to a gene: 7. Germline assignment: CDR1 SGHRS and CDR2 YFSETQ.

What was sequenced was peripheral blood. The rearrangement joins TRBV5-1 to TRBJ1-2; 11 positions match TRBD1. The source of this sequence is a woman older than 75 with COVID-19, enrolled during active disease. The CDR3 sequence is CASSSRTGGDYYGYTF. The CDR3 DNA reads TGCGCCAGCAGCTCCCGGACAGGGGGCGATTACTATGGCTACACCTTC.